This is a list of T cell receptor beta chains from one sample in a study of shared clonotypes between healthy human individuals. Profiling relied on immunoSEQ multiplex PCR, and the TCRdb table lists in-frame clones only, not all of them. In the table there are 660,000 or so clones, 90% to 97% of which are singletons. The sequencing sample was made of naive CD8+ T cells sorted from blood. The source of these receptors is a woman aged 30 to 39 in good health. The CDR3 runs from the conserved cysteine through the conserved F or W. Fields, in order: V gene, clone size, J gene, CDR3 protein. Clone size is stated in some rows and not others, as once, few, many or a class when expanded.

TRBV5-7	-	TRBJ2-4	CASSPHREWGKNIQYF
TRBV28	-	TRBJ2-3	CASSFPNLAVTSTDTQYF
TRBV4-1	-	TRBJ2-7	CASSQAGRVGGEQYF
TRBV29-1	-	TRBJ2-2	CSVHAQNTGELFF
TRBV6-6	-	TRBJ1-3	CASSRSADSGNTIYF
TRBV6-5	once	TRBJ1-5	CASGTGYSNQPQHF
TRBV6-5	-	TRBJ1-1	CASSLTRTTNTEAFF
TRBV19	once	TRBJ1-2	CASTSWYPSLDSYGYTF
TRBV28	-	TRBJ2-6	CASSSRQDSSPWVLTF
TRBV2	once	TRBJ2-2	CASSDSGELFF
TRBV10-1	-	-	CASSEYPTYEQYF
TRBV27	-	TRBJ2-2	CASRDLGYTGELFF
TRBV10-2	-	TRBJ2-2	CASPAMNTGELFF
TRBV27	-	TRBJ2-1	CASAFLPDGEQFF
TRBV7-6	-	TRBJ2-1	CASSLVPREGGNEQFF
TRBV27	few	TRBJ2-3	CASSLGTDTQYF
TRBV11-2	-	TRBJ2-3	CASSSLAGARTQYF
TRBV15	once	TRBJ2-1	CATSSAGSGSPSWEQFF
TRBV9	-	TRBJ1-1	CASSAQGVGTEAFF
TRBV7-2	-	TRBJ2-7	CASSFRGWENLTYEQYF
TRBV5-4	once	TRBJ2-7	CASSSDYEQYF
TRBV28	-	TRBJ2-7	CASRYGVTLYEQYF
TRBV28	-	TRBJ2-1	CASSFGTYNEQFF
TRBV27	-	TRBJ1-2	CASSLGAALNYGYTF
TRBV28	-	TRBJ2-4	CASSYQGEGTKNIQYF
TRBV13	-	TRBJ1-5	CASSFGTGNQPQHF
TRBV19	-	TRBJ2-1	CASSNSGGNEQFF
TRBV27	-	TRBJ2-7	CASSDGLAPYEQYF
TRBV5-8	-	TRBJ2-7	CASSTGGPPYEQYF
TRBV6-4	-	TRBJ2-2	CASSEAGGLPGELFF
TRBV29-1	-	TRBJ1-4	CSVIWGEKLFF
TRBV5-1	once	TRBJ2-5	CASSLGGPLFQQETQYF
TRBV5-8	-	TRBJ2-3	CASSHLGTDTDTQYF